This T cell receptor beta chain was sequenced for a study of blood T cell repertoires in COVID-19. About the study: COVID-19 samples collected from the United States, Italy and Spain covered acute and convalescent phases.

The CDR3 consists of 15 residues. Germline loops: CDR1 MDHEN, CDR2 SYDVKM. The V end lost 6 bases, the J end lost 2 bases, and 16 bases lay between the germline ends. Original handling: Reference gene primer amplification yielded estimated nucleated cell counts. The table came from immunoSEQ multiplex PCR; TCRdb's copy has only in-frame clones and leaves some out. That table gives V, J and clone size, and the DNA gave D and trimming. The table shows some 300,000 clones, with 90% occurring only once. The J gene is TRBJ1-2, the V gene TRBV28; D uncertain. This TCR was recovered from a woman between 35 and 50 years old with COVID-19, enrolled during active disease. The sequencing input was peripheral blood. The CDR3 loop is CASSPSGEGNYGYTF. The CDR3 DNA reads TGTGCCAGCAGCCCTTCGGGAGAGGGAAACTATGGCTACACCTTC.